The 22 T cell receptor beta chains presented below share a single source sample, sequenced in a study of blood T cell repertoires in COVID-19. Measured with immunoSEQ multiplex PCR; TCRdb has only the in-frame clones, and not every one. The sample includes about 150,000 clones, around four fifths of them seen just once. The sequencing sample was made of peripheral blood. All receptors derive from a man aged 60-69 years who had recovered from COVID-19.

This clone came up once. The V call is TRBV6-4, the J call TRBJ2-2; weak D call: TRBD2 (5 bases). The V gene's germline CDR1 is MRHNA and CDR2 SNTAGT. Trimming took off 5 bases at V and 8 bases at J, with 12 bases between the two ends. The CDR3 runs 13 residues. The CDR3 DNA reads TGTGCCAGCAGTCCTTACGAGGGAGGGGAGCTGTTTTTT. This codes for CASSPYEGGELFF.

The chain links TRBV6-6 to TRBJ2-2, with 10 bases lining up with TRBD2. Trimming took 5 bases from V and 5 from J; bases not matched to a gene: 2. The CDR3 spans 14 residues. Germline assignment: CDR1 MNHNY and CDR2 SVGAGI (reference sequence). CDR3 bases: TGTGCCAGCAGTCTAGCGGGAGAAACCGGGGAGCTGTTTTTT. Amino acid sequence: CASSLAGETGELFF.

The chain joins TRBV5-1 to TRBJ1-1; D is ambiguous. The CDR3 extends over 13 amino acids. Germline loops: CDR1 SGHRS, CDR2 YFSETQ. V gave up 4 bases and J gave up 6 bases, with 13 bases separating them. In DNA, the CDR3 is TGCGCCAGCAGCCCCCTCGTCGGGGCTGAAGCTTTCTTT. Its protein product is CASSPLVGAEAFF.

CDR3 sequence: CATIEANTEAFF. The CDR3 DNA is TGTGCCACCATTGAAGCGAACACTGAAGCTTTCTTT. The chain recombines TRBV28 with TRBJ1-1, with D unresolved. Deletions cut 10 bases from V and 1 base from J, with 10 bases between. The length of the CDR3 is 12 residues. Germline lookup yields CDR1 MDHEN and CDR2 SYDVKM.

The V gene is TRBV19, the J gene TRBJ2-5; 9 positions agree with TRBD1. Trimming cost V 5 bases and J 4 bases; bases outside gene matches: 2. CDR3 size: 13 residues. Germline lookup yields CDR1 LNHDA and CDR2 SQIVND (reference sequence). The CDR3 sequence: CASSADRGETQYF. The CDR3 bases are TGTGCCAGTAGTGCGGACAGGGGAGAGACCCAGTACTTC.

The genes are TRBV19 and TRBJ1-4, with 9 bases lining up with TRBD1. Germline assignment: CDR1 LNHDA and CDR2 SQIVND (reference sequence). CDR3 size: 15 residues. V lost 6 bases to trimming and J lost 5 bases; unmatched junction nucleotides: 7. CDR3 sequence (DNA): TGTGCCAGTAGCCCGAGGACAGGGGCGAATGAAAAACTGTTTTTT. It specifies CASSPRTGANEKLFF.

The chain has TRBV18 and TRBJ1-4; 7 bases align to TRBD1. The J segment lost 10 bases and the V segment lost 5 bases, leaving 22 bases of the junction unmatched. The CDR3 totals 18 residues. Germline CDR1 and CDR2: KGHSH and LQKENI. The CDR3 sequence is CASSGQVDRPINGGKLFF. The CDR3 nucleotides read TGTGCCAGCTCAGGACAGGTGGACAGGCCAATTAACGGCGGAAAACTGTTTTTT.

This clone was detected only a few times. V and J are TRBV10-3 and TRBJ2-5; 8 nucleotides agree with TRBD1. V shed 8 bases and J 2 bases; nucleotides not matched to a gene: 4. Germline assignment: CDR1 ENHRY and CDR2 SYGVKD. This CDR3 is built from 13 residues. Here the CDR3 DNA reads TGTGCCATCCGAACAGGGGGGCAAGAGACCCAGTACTTC. It is translated as CAIRTGGQETQYF.

V usage is TRBV25-1 and J usage is TRBJ1-2, with D tentatively TRBD1 (6 bases). Germline lookup yields CDR1 MGHDK and CDR2 SYGVNS. The V end was cut by 1 base, the J end by 7 bases, with 10 bases between. This CDR3 has 13 residues. The DNA for the CDR3 is TGTGCCAGCAGTGAATGGGGGACAAGTGGCTACACCTTC. It encodes CASSEWGTSGYTF.

This chain links TRBV29-1 with TRBJ1-2, with TRBD1 matching 7 bases. Germline loops: CDR1 SQVTM, CDR2 ANQGSEA. The trim removed 4 bases at V and 3 bases at J, leaving 8 bases unmatched. CDR3 size: 14 residues. CDR3 in DNA: TGCAGCGTTGGGATTTCAGGGGGGCACTATGGCTACACCTTC. Translated: CSVGISGGHYGYTF. Supplemented by reference TRBV29-1 and TRBJ1-2, the full variable domain reads SAVISQKPSRDICQRGTSLTIQCQVDSQVTMMFWYRQQPGQSLTLIATANQGSEATYESGFVIDKFPISRPNLTFSTLTVSNMSPEDSSIYLCSVGISGGHYGYTFGSGTRLTVV.

The chain employs TRBV7-9 and TRBJ2-5, with 10 bases matching TRBD1. V was pared by 5 bases and J by 2 bases, with 8 bases of the junction left unmatched. Germline V gene sequence: CDR1 SEHNR, CDR2 FQNEAQ (reference sequence). The CDR3 has 16 residues. The CDR3 DNA follows: TGTGCCAGCAGCAAGGGGGACAGGGGCCTTCAAGAGACCCAGTACTTC. It encodes CASSKGDRGLQETQYF.

The gene calls are TRBV4-3 and TRBJ1-4, with 8 bases identical to TRBD1. This CDR3 spans 17 amino acids. V lost 2 bases, J lost 8 bases, and 13 bases stayed unmatched. Germline V gene sequence: CDR1 LGHNA, CDR2 YSLEER. CDR3 in DNA: TGCGCCAGCAGCCAAACGATTATCGGGACAGGAAGGGAAAAACTGTTTTTT. The encoded protein is CASSQTIIGTGREKLFF.

The rearrangement uses TRBV19 and TRBJ1-5; 9 positions match TRBD1. V lost 6 bases to trimming and J lost 7 bases; unmatched junction nucleotides: 4. The germline V gene encodes CDR1 LNHDA and CDR2 SQIVND (reference sequence). There are 13 residues in the CDR3. The CDR3 protein is CASRGQGDQPQHF. The DNA of the CDR3 is TGTGCCAGTAGGGGACAGGGCGACCAGCCCCAGCATTTT.

The CDR3 protein is CASSLVGSSYNSPLHF. The CDR3 nucleotides read TGTGCCAGCAGCTTAGTGGGGAGCTCCTATAATTCACCCCTCCACTTT. This chain connects TRBV7-2 to TRBJ1-6; D gene unclear. The CDR3 runs 16 residues. The germline V and J ends were trimmed by 1 base and 0 bases, with 7 bases remaining between them. Per the germline V gene, CDR1 is SGHTA and CDR2 is FQGNSA.

The rearrangement joins TRBV19 to TRBJ1-1, with D hard to call. The germline gives CDR1 LNHDA, CDR2 SQIVND (reference sequence). V was shortened by 0 bases and J by 0 bases, with 5 bases between the two germline ends. CDR3 length: 14 amino acids. The chain's CDR3 is CASSIDGVNTEAFF. CDR3 DNA sequence: TGTGCCAGTAGTATAGACGGGGTGAACACTGAAGCTTTCTTT.

The chain combines TRBV9 with TRBJ1-2, with D unclear. Germline V gene data show CDR1 as SGDLS and CDR2 as YYNGEE. Trimming removed 3 bases from V and 0 bases from J, with 12 bases in between. The CDR3 has 15 residues. The CDR3 DNA reads as TGTGCCAGCAGCGCCTCAGGACTGACTAACTATGGCTACACCTTC. Residues: CASSASGLTNYGYTF.

This rearrangement joins TRBV14 to TRBJ1-1; the D is unclear. This CDR3 spans 15 amino acids. V lost 5 bases to trimming and J lost 1 base, with 14 bases between them. Germline assignment: CDR1 SGHDN and CDR2 FVKESK. The CDR3 here is CASSGVGDENTEAFF. CDR3 DNA sequence: TGTGCCAGCAGCGGAGTTGGAGACGAGAACACTGAAGCTTTCTTT.

The V call is TRBV5-4, the J call TRBJ1-4; 7 nucleotides align to TRBD1. After removal of 0 bases from V and 8 bases from J, the junction contained 4 bases not matched to a gene. The CDR3 is 14 amino acids. The germline V gene has CDR1 SGHNT and CDR2 YYREEE (reference sequence). The CDR3 bases are TGTGCCAGCAGCTTGGAGGGGACAGTCGAAAAACTGTTTTTT. This translates into CASSLEGTVEKLFF.

V gene TRBV6-2 or TRBV6-3 combines with J gene TRBJ2-2, with D hard to call. CDR3 length equals 15 residues. Trimming left V 1 base short and J 7 bases short, with 13 bases between. CDR1 and CDR2 from the germline V gene are MNHEY and SVGEGT. CDR3 DNA sequence: TGTGCCAGCAGTTACTGGCAGGTTCATAACGGGGAGCTGTTTTTT. Encoded protein: CASSYWQVHNGELFF.

The genes are TRBV23-1 and TRBJ2-3; TRBD2 matches at 8 bases. TRBV23-1 is known as an ORF, though its function is uncertain. The CDR3 is 15 residues long. V was clipped by 8 bases and J by 0 bases; unmatched bases: 7. The CDR3 reads CASGRTSTSTDTQYF. CDR3 DNA: TGCGCCAGCGGACGGACTAGCACAAGCACAGATACGCAGTATTTT.

CDR3 in amino acids: CASSLNIGINQPQHF. The CDR3 nucleotides read TGTGCCAGCAGTTTAAACATCGGGATCAATCAGCCCCAGCATTTT. The V and J genes are TRBV28 and TRBJ1-5; D is ambiguous. The CDR3 runs 15 residues. V was trimmed by 2 bases and J by 3 bases, leaving 11 bases between them. Germline V gene data show CDR1 as MDHEN and CDR2 as SYDVKM.

In its sample, this clone was seen a few times. The chain combines TRBV19 with TRBJ1-5; TRBD1 might be the D (5 bases). Trimming took off 0 bases at V and 1 base at J, with 13 bases between the two ends. Germline V gene sequence: CDR1 LNHDA, CDR2 SQIVND (reference sequence). CDR3 size: 17 residues. This CDR3 is CASSIDGAGGSNQPQHF. CDR3 sequence (DNA): TGTGCCAGTAGTATAGATGGAGCGGGGGGAAGCAATCAGCCCCAGCATTTT.